This T cell receptor beta chain derives from a study of regulatory T cells in long-lasting Graves disease. Both iRepertoire HTBI primers and Arm-PCR of CDR3 regions were used to build the TCR beta libraries. TCRdb processed the multiplex PCR reads anew with MiXCR; each CDR3 protein has one entry. The repertoire includes 300,000 to 400,000 distinct CDR3 sequences, 15% to 17% of them detected once, and 22% sits in the top ten. CDR3 length: 16 residues. Germline loops: CDR1 SGHTA, CDR2 FQGNSA. Trimming took 5 bases from V and 6 from J, leaving 17 bases between them. Time point noted: newly diagnosed GD, antithyroid drugs for less than 3 months. The TCR library was made from RNA that had been extracted from PBMCs in TRIzol. This clonotype came up many times.

The chain carries TRBV7-2 and TRBJ1-6, with D unresolved. The source was peripheral blood mononuclear cells (PBMCs), collected at new diagnosis, from a patient treated with antithyroid drugs. The sequence was collected from a female donor with Graves disease. CDR3 amino acids: CASSGGPRTVNSPLHF. As DNA, the CDR3 is TGTGCCAGCAGCGGAGGACCGAGGACGGTTAATTCACCCCTCCACTTT.